The TCR beta chain under discussion was sequenced for a study of early stage breast cancer tumors. Whole-study findings and limits: Compared with adjacent normal breast, tumors showed about 2.4-fold denser, more clonal T cells.

Germline V gene lookup returns CDR1 SGHKS and CDR2 YYEKEE (reference sequence). V gave up 0 bases and J gave up 2 bases; unmatched junction bases: 7. This CDR3 is built from 16 residues. Each sample had two DNA replicates, 0.5 ug blood or roughly 1.4 ug tissue. Measured with immunoSEQ multiplex PCR; TCRdb has only the in-frame clones, and not every one. The top ten hold around 3.7% of the sample, which has about 63,000 clones, around 80% seen once. With regard to this clone: Its antigen is unknown.

Sequenced: blood. The TCR sequence derives from a person aged 25-39 years with breast cancer. The chain combines TRBV5-5 with TRBJ1-2, with 7 nucleotides matching TRBD1. Here the CDR3 DNA reads TGTGCCAGCAGCTTGGGGCGGGGCAGGGGGAACTATGGCTACACCTTC. Translating it yields CASSLGRGRGNYGYTF. The complete variable domain, with remaining parts taken from reference TRBV5-5 and TRBJ1-2, reads DAGVTQSPTHLIKTRGQQVTLRCSPISGHKSVSWYQQVLGQGPQFIFQYYEKEERGRGNFPDRFSARQFPNYSSELNVNALLLGDSALYLCASSLGRGRGNYGYTFGSGTRLTVV.